One and the same sample provided the 14 T cell receptor beta chains below, sequenced in a study of human T cells and chemical hapten exposure (dated by TCRdb to the early 2020s). This sample's time point label indicates: healthy volunteer bleed at 6 weeks. Unfractionated whole blood was collected in Tempus Blood RNA tubes, and total RNA was extracted from that blood. Libraries were made using RACE. Sequenced on a NextSeq 500. Through fastp at Q25 and MiXCR, TCRdb rebuilt clones from the public reads, retaining in-frame beta chains. Entries that share a CDR3 protein sequence are merged under the most common genes and DNA. This sample lists 70,000 to 85,000 distinct CDR3 sequences; about 9% were detected once. The biggest ten clones account for approximately 1.4% of the sample. Sequences were obtained from whole blood. The receptors here all came from a male donor in good health. Some clones in this sample may be carry-over from other donors' samples.

This clonotype was found many times. The genes are TRBV12-3 or TRBV12-4 and TRBJ2-3; 8 bases are a match to TRBD2. Losses at the gene ends were 5 bases for V and 3 bases for J; bases not matched to a gene: 13. This CDR3 has 17 amino acids. The CDR3 spells CASSPHNGGLETDTQYF. The CDR3 nucleotides are TGTGCCAGCAGTCCACACAATGGGGGACTAGAGACAGATACGCAGTATTTT.

This clonotype has more than one count but fewer than ten. The genes are TRBV10-3 and TRBJ2-1; tentatively, D is TRBD1 or TRBD2 (5 bases each). The germline gives CDR1 ENHRY, CDR2 SYGVKD. The germline V and J ends were trimmed by 0 bases and 13 bases, with 22 bases remaining between them. CDR3 length: 16 residues. The CDR3 DNA is TGTGCCATCAGTGAGTCCTACGGGGCACCGGTTCCTAGTCAGTTCTTC. Protein: CAISESYGAPVPSQFF.

This clonotype was found many times. The rearrangement links TRBV10-2 to TRBJ2-6; D not resolved. V was shortened by 3 bases and J by 4 bases, with 10 bases between the two germline ends. The germline V gene encodes CDR1 WSHSY and CDR2 SAAADI. This CDR3 is built from 15 residues. This CDR3 reads CASSEDWEGANVLTF. The DNA for the CDR3 is TGCGCCAGCAGTGAAGACTGGGAAGGGGCCAACGTCCTGACTTTC.

Remarks on this clonotype: A read error is likely, as this CDR3 ends without the conserved phenylalanine or tryptophan. This chain uses TRBV12-3 or TRBV12-4 with TRBJ2-3, with a weak D call TRBD1 (6 bases). The CDR3 covers 15 residues. V shed 6 bases and J shed 0 bases, with 13 bases lying between them. The CDR3 region is CASSADRPSTDTQYL. The CDR3 coding sequence is TGTGCCAGCAGCGCCGACAGGCCTAGCACAGATACGCAGTATCTT.

In its sample, this clonotype was seen a few times. V usage is TRBV3-1 and J usage is TRBJ1-6; 7 nucleotides align to TRBD1. V was clipped by 3 bases and J by 5 bases; unmatched bases: 1. CDR1 LGHDT and CDR2 YNNKEL come from the germline V gene (reference sequence). CDR3 length equals 14 residues. CDR3 bases: TGTGCCAGCAGCCAGCAGGGGGATAATTCACCCCTCCACTTT. It specifies CASSQQGDNSPLHF.

This chain connects TRBV20-1 to TRBJ1-1, with D possibly TRBD1 on 6 matching bases. Germline V gives CDR1 DFQATT, CDR2 SNEGSKA (reference sequence). V lost 0 bases, J lost 5 bases, and 16 bases lay in between. The CDR3 contains 15 residues. DNA of the CDR3: TGCAGTGCTAGAGAGGCAGGGGCCGAGTCGACTGAAGCTTTCTTT. This encodes CSAREAGAESTEAFF.

V gene TRBV5-1 combines with J gene TRBJ2-3, with 11 bases aligning to TRBD2. Germline CDR1 reads SGHRS; CDR2 reads YFSETQ. Trimming removed 1 base from V and 3 bases from J; junction bases left unmatched: 13. The CDR3 sequence is 19 residues long. Here the CDR3 reads CASSLRGLAESSKTDTQYF. CDR3 sequence (DNA): TGCGCCAGCAGCTTGAGGGGACTAGCGGAGTCGTCGAAAACAGATACGCAGTATTTT.

This clonotype has ten or more counts. The rearrangement uses TRBV18 and TRBJ2-4; 7 bases align to TRBD1. V was clipped by 2 bases and J by 2 bases; unmatched bases: 3. This CDR3 has 15 residues. The germline gives CDR1 KGHSH, CDR2 LQKENI. CDR3 sequence: CASSPGDSTKNIQYF. The DNA of the CDR3 is TGTGCCAGCTCACCAGGGGACAGCACCAAAAACATTCAGTACTTC.

The rearrangement links TRBV20-1 to TRBJ1-2; D is perhaps TRBD1 (5 bases). This CDR3 spans 14 amino acids. V lost 0 bases and J lost 4, with 12 bases in between. Germline values: CDR1 DFQATT, CDR2 SNEGSKA (reference sequence). The CDR3 is CSARDIRAGYGYTF. CDR3 DNA: TGCAGTGCTAGAGATATCAGGGCTGGCTATGGCTACACCTTC.

This clonotype was found a few times. The chain has TRBV2 and TRBJ1-5; 7 bases agree with TRBD1. The J segment lost 1 base and the V segment lost 11 bases, leaving 5 bases of the junction unmatched. CDR3 length: 13 residues. Per the germline V gene, CDR1 is SNHLY and CDR2 is FYNNEI. The CDR3 is CASQGESNQPQHF. In DNA, the CDR3 is TGTGCCTCCCAGGGGGAGAGCAATCAGCCCCAGCATTTT. The variable domain in full, completed from reference TRBV2 and TRBJ1-5, reads EPEVTQTPSHQVTQMGQEVILRCVPISNHLYFYWYRQILGQKVEFLVSFYNNEISEKSEIFDDQFSVERPDGSNFTLKIRSTKLEDSAMYFCASQGESNQPQHFGDGTRLSIL.

The sample holds a few counts of this clonotype. The chain combines TRBV6-5 with TRBJ1-4; D remains unclear. The germline CDR1 and CDR2 sequences are MNHEY and SVGAGI. The CDR3 is 15 amino acids. V was shortened by 6 bases and J by 0 bases, with 11 bases between the two germline ends. CDR3 loop: CASRKGWATNEKLFF. DNA of the CDR3: TGTGCCAGCAGGAAAGGTTGGGCAACTAATGAAAAACTGTTTTTT.

This clonotype was detected ten times or more. CDR3: CSATGTGGAETQYF. The CDR3 nucleotides read TGCAGTGCAACCGGGACAGGGGGGGCAGAGACCCAGTACTTC. The rearrangement joins TRBV29-1 to TRBJ2-5, with TRBD1 identical over 11 bases. There are 14 residues in the CDR3. Germline loops: CDR1 SQVTM, CDR2 ANQGSEA.

The rearrangement uses TRBV4-3 and TRBJ2-3, with D perhaps matching TRBD2 (6 bases). The CDR3 is 15 amino acids. V was trimmed by 0 bases and J by 4 bases, leaving 11 bases between them. The V gene's germline CDR1 is LGHNA and CDR2 YSLEER. CDR3 region: CASSQENREPDTQYF. In DNA form, the CDR3 reads TGCGCCAGCAGCCAAGAGAATCGGGAGCCAGATACGCAGTATTTT.

Ten or more counts support this clonotype. The V call is TRBV29-1, the J call TRBJ1-5; D may be TRBD1 (5 bases). Germline-derived CDR1 and CDR2 are SQVTM and ANQGSEA. The CDR3 has 12 residues. Trimming cost V 6 bases and J 5 bases, with 11 bases left between them. The CDR3 here is CSVGARDQPQHF. The CDR3 DNA follows: TGCAGCGTAGGGGCTCGAGATCAGCCCCAGCATTTT.